This TCR beta chain was captured in a study of cytomegalovirus exposure and HLA in healthy donors (dated by TCRdb to about 2017). In the study overall: According to a later analysis, the 120 or so validation repertoires were produced on the same platform as the approximately 600 repertoires of the first cohort. To predict cytomegalovirus infection status, the study brought together high-throughput TCR immunosequencing, statistical association of individual TCRs with disease status, and machine learning. The study aimed to test whether cataloging public T cell receptors could reveal signatures of past pathogen exposure. Along with the roughly 700-subject first cohort, a separate validation cohort of over a hundred different subjects was used. What the authors observed across the whole study: The validation cohort had no HLA typing available for a later analysis, so co-occurrence within that cohort was assessed over all 120 or so repertoires. A later analysis found that TCRs clustered in the first cohort also tended to co-occur in the roughly 110 validation repertoires, with 94% of cluster scores above 0. In vitro tests confirmed that a few of the cytomegalovirus-associated TCR beta chains recognize cytomegalovirus antigens. According to the authors, the approach could potentially be generalized to other disease states and immunological phenotypes. While some public TCRs were present in many individuals, most TCR sequences turned up only very rarely across donors. In both the original and validation cohorts, the classifier was reported to diagnose cytomegalovirus status with high specificity and sensitivity. A total of some 180 TCR beta chains were listed by the study as associated with cytomegalovirus.

Separate from the approximately 700-subject first cohort, the validation cohort of some 130 subjects was the group to which the donors belonged. A note on this clone: Its binding antigen is unknown. Base qualities are not recorded, but no much larger clone differs from it by a single base.

The receptor library was made with the immunoSEQ multiplex PCR assay. From the authors' description of their analysis: A statistical classification framework was built for diagnosing cytomegalovirus status from the catalog of TCR beta chain sequences. Held by TCRdb, this immuneACCESS table contains in-frame sequences only and omits some clones. Under half of the omission traces to an unresolved V gene where checked; the cause of the rest is unknown. V and J calls and clone size are as listed in that table; D and trimming were resolved from the DNA. This sample gives 110,000 to 150,000 clones in total; 91% of them show up just once. The ten biggest clones cover approximately 0.7% of the sample. There are 15 amino acids in the CDR3, from cysteine to phenylalanine inclusive. The CDR3 DNA has 45 bases and is translated from base 1. The germline V gene gives CDR1 as SGHVS and CDR2 as FQNEAQ. At the junction V is shortened by 1 base and J by 1 base, with 7 bases in between.

The rearrangement combines TRBV7-8 with TRBJ2-2; perhaps TRBD1 is the D gene, with 6 bases matching. The specimen sequenced was PBMCs. This clonotype was obtained from a man aged 18 to 30 in good health and CMV-seronegative. DNA sequence: TGTGCCAGCAGCTTAGTACAGGGGAACACCGGGGAGCTGTTTTTT. This encodes CASSLVQGNTGELFF. When the CDR3 is completed using the reference TRBV7-8 and TRBJ2-2 genes on either side, the full variable domain is GAGVSQSPRYKVAKRGQDVALRCDPISGHVSLFWYQQALGQGPEFLTYFQNEAQLDKSGLPSDRFFAERPEGSVSTLKIQRTQQEDSAVYLCASSLVQGNTGELFFGEGSRLTVL.